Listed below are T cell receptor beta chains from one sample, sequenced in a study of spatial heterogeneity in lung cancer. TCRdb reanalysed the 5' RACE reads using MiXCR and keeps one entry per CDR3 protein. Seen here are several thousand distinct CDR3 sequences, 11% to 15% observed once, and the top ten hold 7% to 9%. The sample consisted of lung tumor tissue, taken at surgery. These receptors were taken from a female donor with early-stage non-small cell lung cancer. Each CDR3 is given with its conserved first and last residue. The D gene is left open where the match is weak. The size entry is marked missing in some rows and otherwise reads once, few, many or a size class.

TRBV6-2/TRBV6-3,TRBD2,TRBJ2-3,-,TGTGCCAGCACCCAAACTAGCGCTAGCACAGATACGCAGTATTTT,CASTQTSASTDTQYF
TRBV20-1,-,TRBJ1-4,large,TGCAGTGCCCCGACAGGTCGGGAAAAACTGTTTTTT,CSAPTGREKLFF
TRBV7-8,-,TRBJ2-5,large,TGTGCCAGCAGGCTAGCGGGACAGGGAGGTCGGGAGACCCAGTACTTC,CASRLAGQGGRETQYF
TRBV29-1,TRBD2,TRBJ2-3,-,TGCAGCGTCGGGGGGCTAGCGGGTGGGACAGATACGCAGTATTTT,CSVGGLAGGTDTQYF
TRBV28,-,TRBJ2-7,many,TGTGCCAGCAGTTGGGTAGCCTACGAGCAGTACTTC,CASSWVAYEQYF
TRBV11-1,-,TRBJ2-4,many,TGTGCCAGCAGCTTAGCCCCCGGAAGACAGCAAAAAAACATTCAGTACTTC,CASSLAPGRQQKNIQYF
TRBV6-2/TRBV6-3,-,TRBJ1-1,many,TGTGCCGGCCGAGGGGCGAGCAGAACTGAAGCTTTCTTT,CAGRGASRTEAFF
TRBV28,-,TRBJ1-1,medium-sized,TGTGCCAGCAGAGACGTACGCACTGAAGCTTTCTTT,CASRDVRTEAFF
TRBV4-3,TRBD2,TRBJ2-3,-,TGCGCCAGCAGCCAAGATATCGGACTAGTCACAGATACGCAGTATTTT,CASSQDIGLVTDTQYF
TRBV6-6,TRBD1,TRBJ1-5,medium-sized,TGTGCCAGCAGTTACTCGACAGGGGGCTATCAGCCCCAGCATTTT,CASSYSTGGYQPQHF
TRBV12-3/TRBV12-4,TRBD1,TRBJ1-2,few,TGTGCCAGCAGTTTGGTAGGGGGCAAAGGCACCTTC,CASSLVGGKGTF
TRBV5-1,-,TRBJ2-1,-,TGCGCCAGCAGCTTGGCCTTGACAGGCCGGATCGCCTACAATGAGCAGTTCTTC,CASSLALTGRIAYNEQFF
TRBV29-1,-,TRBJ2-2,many,TGCAGCGTTGAAAGGAGAGCCGGGGAGCTGTTTTTT,CSVERRAGELFF
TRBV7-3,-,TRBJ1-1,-,TGTGCCAGCAGCACTCAAGAGAACACTGAAGCTTTCTTT,CASSTQENTEAFF
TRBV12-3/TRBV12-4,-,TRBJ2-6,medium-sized,TGTGCCACACACGCGCGTTCTGGGGCCAACGTCCTGACTTTC,CATHARSGANVLTF
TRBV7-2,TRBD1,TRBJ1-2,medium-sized,TGTGCCAGCAGCTTAGAGGGACAGGGGGCCTATGGCTACACCTTC,CASSLEGQGAYGYTF
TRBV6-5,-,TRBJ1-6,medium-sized,TGTGCCAGCAGTTACAGGGACTCACCCCTCCACTTT,CASSYRDSPLHF
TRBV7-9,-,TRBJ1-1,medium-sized,TGTGCCAGCAGACTCACAGGGTCGACTGAAGCTTTCTTT,CASRLTGSTEAFF
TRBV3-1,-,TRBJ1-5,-,TGTGCCAGCAGCCAAGCCGGCAATCAGCCCCAGCATTTT,CASSQAGNQPQHF
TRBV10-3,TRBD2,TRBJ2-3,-,TGTGCCATCAGGATCCCGGGACTAGCGGGAGCGGGGCCAGATACGCAGTATTTT,CAIRIPGLAGAGPDTQYF
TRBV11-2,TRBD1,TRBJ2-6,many,TGTGCCAGCAGCCGACAGGGTACTGGGGCCAACGTCCTGACTTTC,CASSRQGTGANVLTF
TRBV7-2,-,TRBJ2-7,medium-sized,TGTGCCAGCAGCTTATGGAAAACCCGCGAGCAGTACTTC,CASSLWKTREQYF
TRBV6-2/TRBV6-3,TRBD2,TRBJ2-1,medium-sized,TGTGCCAGCAGTCCGGGGGGGAGCTCCTACAATGAGCAGTTCTTC,CASSPGGSSYNEQFF
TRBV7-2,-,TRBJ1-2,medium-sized,TGTGCCAGCAGCTACCAAGGTGGCCCCCGTTCGTCTGGCTACACCTTC,CASSYQGGPRSSGYTF
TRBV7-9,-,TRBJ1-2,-,TGTGCCAGCAGCTCGACCCGACAGGATAACTATGGCTACACCTTC,CASSSTRQDNYGYTF
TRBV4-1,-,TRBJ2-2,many,TGCGCCAGCAGCCCTGGGCCGGGGAGCACCGGGGAGCTGTTTTTT,CASSPGPGSTGELFF
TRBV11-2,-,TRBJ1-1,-,TGTGCCAGCAGCCCGACTTCACAGGTGAACACTGAAGCTTTCTTT,CASSPTSQVNTEAFF
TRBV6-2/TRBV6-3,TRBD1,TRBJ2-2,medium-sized,TGTGCCAGCAGTCTCCCCCGGACAGGTCTCACCGGGGAGCTGTTTTTT,CASSLPRTGLTGELFF